Listed below are T cell receptor beta chains from one sample, sequenced in a study of beta chain features in type 1 diabetes. Method: immunoSEQ multiplex PCR; TCRdb's copy keeps in-frame clones and lacks some. The table has about 25,000 clones, roughly two thirds seen once. The specimen sequenced was stem cell memory CD4+ T cells from blood. These receptors all come from a woman in her 40s with type 1 diabetes. The CDR3 runs from the conserved cysteine through the conserved F or W. The order of the fields is clone size, D gene, J gene, V gene, CDR3 protein, CDR3 DNA. A D gene is named only where the DNA matches it firmly. Clone size is not always given. Where it is, it says once, few, many or a class for expanded clones.

NA | NA | TRBJ2-3 | TRBV5-8 | CASSLRGQTTDTQYF | TGTGCCAGCAGCTTGAGAGGCCAGACCACAGATACGCAGTATTTT
NA | NA | TRBJ2-7 | TRBV7-9 | CASSIGTPNPLQQYF | TGTGCCAGCAGCATAGGGACTCCGAATCCACTACAGCAGTACTTC
NA | NA | TRBJ1-1 | TRBV29-1 | CSVGTLLNTEAFF | TGCAGCGTTGGGACACTTCTGAACACTGAAGCTTTCTTT
NA | TRBD1 | TRBJ2-2 | TRBV13 | CASSPRDRSDYGGELFF | TGTGCCAGCAGCCCCCGGGACAGGAGTGACTACGGCGGGGAGCTGTTTTTT
NA | TRBD1 | TRBJ2-5 | TRBV7-9 | CASSLERTGRETQYF | TGTGCCAGCAGCTTAGAACGGACAGGGCGAGAGACCCAGTACTTC
few | TRBD1 | TRBJ1-1 | TRBV30 | CAWKRGTANTEAFF | TGTGCCTGGAAGAGAGGGACAGCGAACACTGAAGCTTTCTTT
NA | NA | TRBJ1-2 | TRBV5-6 | CASSFGPEITSYGYTF | TGTGCCAGCAGCTTTGGACCCGAAATAACTAGCTATGGCTACACCTTC
few | TRBD1 | TRBJ1-1 | TRBV7-2 | CASSISSTGKTEAFF | TGTGCCAGCAGCATTTCCTCGACAGGGAAGACTGAAGCTTTCTTT
few | TRBD2 | TRBJ2-1 | TRBV7-3 | CASSLASGSREQFF | TGTGCCAGCAGCTTAGCTAGCGGGAGTCGCGAGCAGTTCTTC
NA | NA | TRBJ2-5 | TRBV6-6 | CASSPPSGGETQYF | TGTGCCAGCAGCCCCCCGAGTGGAGGGGAGACCCAGTACTTC
once | TRBD1 | TRBJ1-5 | TRBV19 | CASLDRGLGQPQHF | TGTGCCAGCCTTGACAGGGGGTTAGGTCAGCCCCAGCATTTT
NA | NA | TRBJ2-1 | TRBV6-6 | CASSFPAGRGGNEQFF | TGTGCCAGCAGTTTTCCCGCGGGACGGGGAGGCAATGAGCAGTTCTTC
NA | TRBD1 | TRBJ2-7 | TRBV5-6 | CASSSQTGSSYEQYF | TGTGCCAGCAGCTCCCAGACAGGGAGCTCCTACGAGCAGTACTTC
few | NA | TRBJ2-2 | TRBV7-9 | CASSYGDDISGELFF | TGTGCCAGCAGCTACGGGGATGACATTAGCGGGGAGCTGTTTTTT
NA | TRBD2 | TRBJ2-3 | TRBV7-9 | CASSVGLASYTQYF | TGTGCCAGCAGCGTGGGACTAGCGTCCTATACGCAGTATTTT
NA | NA | TRBJ2-1 | TRBV6-5 | CASSYRAGVDEQFF | TGTGCCAGCAGTTATAGGGCAGGGGTCGATGAGCAGTTCTTC
NA | TRBD1 | TRBJ1-2 | TRBV9 | CASSVGQGGIYGYTF | TGTGCCAGCAGCGTAGGACAGGGAGGAATCTATGGCTACACCTTC
NA | TRBD1 | TRBJ1-4 | TRBV7-2 | CASSSDRVGKLFF | TGTGCCAGCAGCTCCGACAGGGTGGGAAAACTGTTTTTT
few | NA | TRBJ2-3 | TRBV4-2 | CASSPVRGMSTDTQYF | TGTGCCAGCAGTCCTGTACGAGGAATGAGCACAGATACGCAGTATTTT
NA | TRBD2 | TRBJ2-1 | TRBV5-6 | CASSRGLADYNEQFF | TGTGCCAGCAGCCGAGGACTAGCGGATTACAATGAGCAGTTCTTC
few | NA | TRBJ1-5 | TRBV6-5 | CASNQGRGQPQHF | TGTGCCAGCAACCAGGGTAGGGGACAGCCCCAGCATTTT
NA | NA | TRBJ1-1 | TRBV18 | CASSPRTGSEYTEAFF | TGTGCCAGCTCACCACGAACAGGGAGTGAATACACTGAAGCTTTCTTT
once | NA | TRBJ1-5 | TRBV28 | CASSFQGFGNQPQHF | TGTGCCAGCAGTTTCCAGGGGTTTGGCAATCAGCCCCAGCATTTT
NA | TRBD1 | TRBJ1-1 | TRBV28 | CASSSGQKNTEAFF | TGTGCCAGCAGTTCGGGACAGAAGAACACTGAAGCTTTCTTT
NA | TRBD1 | TRBJ1-1 | TRBV2 | CASRSTGGAEAFF | TGTGCCAGCAGATCCACAGGGGGCGCGGAAGCTTTCTTT
once | NA | TRBJ2-2 | TRBV5-5 | CASSLDSLRELFF | TGTGCCAGCAGCTTGGACAGTCTCCGGGAGCTGTTTTTT
NA | NA | TRBJ1-2 | TRBV19 | CASSMTPPGGSGGYTF | TGTGCCAGTAGTATGACACCCCCCGGGGGTTCAGGAGGCTACACCTTC
NA | NA | TRBJ2-3 | TRBV18 | CASSPPSGSSTDTQYF | TGTGCCAGCTCACCACCGAGCGGATCTAGCACAGATACGCAGTATTTT
NA | TRBD1 | TRBJ1-2 | TRBV11-2 | CASSLAGTGAPYGYTF | TGTGCCAGCAGCTTAGCCGGGACAGGGGCCCCCTATGGCTACACCTTC
NA | TRBD1 | TRBJ2-1 | TRBV28 | CASRMTGALEFF | TGTGCCAGCAGGATGACAGGGGCGTTGGAGTTCTTC
once | NA | TRBJ1-1 | TRBV18 | CASSPRMGGGSAEAFF | TGTGCCAGCTCACCGAGGATGGGCGGGGGTAGTGCTGAAGCTTTCTTT
once | TRBD2 | TRBJ2-1 | TRBV28 | CASRWGLAVYNEQFF | TGTGCCAGCAGGTGGGGACTAGCGGTCTACAATGAGCAGTTCTTC